Listed below are T cell receptor beta chains from one sample, sequenced in a study of T cells in Graves' hyperthyroidism and ophthalmopathy. MiXCR was run by TCRdb on the multiplex PCR reads, yielding one entry per CDR3 protein. The sample gives about 840,000 distinct CDR3 sequences, 35% to 45% of which show up once; 8% to 9% is in the top ten. The sequencing input was blood. Receptors were obtained from a man aged 18 to 30 with Graves' hyperthyroidism. Each CDR3 is given with its conserved first and last residue. The D gene is left open where the match is weak. For some rows the clone size is stated as once, few or many, or as a class when expanded; others skip it.

v_call: TRBV12-3/TRBV12-4; clone_size: few; d_call: .; j_call: TRBJ1-1; cdr3_aa: CASSPINTEAFF; cdr3_nt: TGTGCCAGCAGTCCTATCAACACTGAAGCTTTCTTT
v_call: TRBV29-1; clone_size: many; d_call: .; j_call: TRBJ1-1; cdr3_aa: CSVLDTEAFF; cdr3_nt: TGCAGCGTGTTAGACACTGAAGCTTTCTTT
v_call: TRBV2; clone_size: many; d_call: .; j_call: TRBJ2-5; cdr3_aa: CATLGQLQETQYF; cdr3_nt: TGTGCCACGCTAGGACAGCTACAAGAGACCCAGTACTTC
v_call: TRBV10-3; clone_size: .; d_call: .; j_call: TRBJ2-2; cdr3_aa: CAISGKATPSVGELFF; cdr3_nt: TGTGCCATCAGTGGAAAGGCGACACCGAGTGTCGGGGAGCTGTTTTTT
v_call: TRBV7-8; clone_size: many; d_call: .; j_call: TRBJ2-7; cdr3_aa: CASSLARDGEQYF; cdr3_nt: TGTGCCAGCAGCTTAGCCCGCGACGGCGAGCAGTACTTC
v_call: TRBV9; clone_size: .; d_call: .; j_call: TRBJ2-2; cdr3_aa: CASSAPGTSYTGELFF; cdr3_nt: TGTGCCAGCAGCGCCCCCGGGACCTCCTACACCGGGGAGCTGTTTTTT
v_call: TRBV12-3/TRBV12-4; clone_size: .; d_call: .; j_call: TRBJ2-7; cdr3_aa: CASSQGLHFEQYF; cdr3_nt: TGTGCCAGCTCGCAGGGACTCCACTTTGAGCAGTACTTC
v_call: TRBV4-2; clone_size: .; d_call: TRBD1; j_call: TRBJ2-5; cdr3_aa: CASSQQGAQETQYF; cdr3_nt: TGTGCCAGCAGCCAACAGGGGGCGCAAGAGACCCAGTACTTC
v_call: TRBV11-3; clone_size: few; d_call: .; j_call: TRBJ1-3; cdr3_aa: CASSPTSAASGNTIYF; cdr3_nt: TGTGCCAGCAGCCCGACATCGGCGGCCTCTGGAAACACCATATATTTT
v_call: TRBV7-2; clone_size: few; d_call: TRBD2; j_call: TRBJ2-7; cdr3_aa: CASSLLPGGAGGGQYF; cdr3_nt: TGTGCCAGCAGCTTACTTCCCGGGGGAGCGGGAGGCGGGCAGTACTTC
v_call: TRBV6-5; clone_size: .; d_call: .; j_call: TRBJ2-7; cdr3_aa: CASSTGLGSYEQYF; cdr3_nt: TGTGCCAGCAGTACAGGCCTTGGGTCCTACGAGCAGTACTTC
v_call: TRBV5-1; clone_size: .; d_call: .; j_call: TRBJ1-5; cdr3_aa: CASSLAGGTTGPQHF; cdr3_nt: TGCGCCAGCAGCTTGGCAGGCGGGACTACAGGGCCCCAGCATTTT
v_call: TRBV9; clone_size: few; d_call: .; j_call: TRBJ2-5; cdr3_aa: CASSASGYQETQYF; cdr3_nt: TGTGCCAGCAGCGCGTCGGGGTACCAAGAGACCCAGTACTTC
v_call: TRBV24-1; clone_size: many; d_call: .; j_call: TRBJ1-2; cdr3_aa: CATSDLSPWNYGYTF; cdr3_nt: TGTGCCACCAGTGATTTGAGCCCCTGGAACTATGGCTACACCTTC
v_call: TRBV24-1; clone_size: many; d_call: TRBD2; j_call: TRBJ2-2; cdr3_aa: CATSDRSGSANTGELFF; cdr3_nt: TGTGCCACCAGTGATAGGAGCGGGAGCGCGAACACCGGGGAGCTGTTTTTT
v_call: TRBV7-9; clone_size: .; d_call: TRBD1; j_call: TRBJ1-6; cdr3_aa: CASSRRDRESPLHF; cdr3_nt: TGTGCCAGCAGCCGACGGGACAGGGAATCACCCCTCCACTTT
v_call: TRBV7-8; clone_size: many; d_call: .; j_call: TRBJ1-5; cdr3_aa: CASSLAQETAYSNQPQHF; cdr3_nt: TGTGCCAGCAGCTTAGCGCAGGAGACGGCGTATAGCAATCAGCCCCAGCATTTT
v_call: TRBV12-3/TRBV12-4; clone_size: many; d_call: .; j_call: TRBJ2-7; cdr3_aa: CASSFPPGVNEQYF; cdr3_nt: TGTGCCAGCAGTTTCCCCCCAGGGGTCAACGAGCAGTACTTC
v_call: TRBV9; clone_size: few; d_call: .; j_call: TRBJ1-3; cdr3_aa: CASSVAEGGNTIYF; cdr3_nt: TGTGCCAGCAGCGTAGCTGAGGGCGGAAACACCATATATTTT
v_call: TRBV6-6; clone_size: .; d_call: .; j_call: TRBJ2-5; cdr3_aa: CASCLSETQYF; cdr3_nt: TGTGCCAGCTGCCTCTCGGAGACCCAGTACTTC
v_call: TRBV10-3; clone_size: .; d_call: TRBD2; j_call: TRBJ2-7; cdr3_aa: CAISGRTSGAYEQYF; cdr3_nt: TGTGCCATCAGTGGACGGACTAGCGGGGCCTACGAGCAGTACTTC
v_call: TRBV19; clone_size: few; d_call: TRBD1; j_call: TRBJ1-1; cdr3_aa: CASTLQGEVMNTEAFF; cdr3_nt: TGTGCCAGTACCCTTCAGGGGGAGGTCATGAACACTGAAGCTTTCTTT
v_call: TRBV7-9; clone_size: .; d_call: .; j_call: TRBJ1-3; cdr3_aa: CASSNPRGFGNTIYF; cdr3_nt: TGTGCCAGCAGCAACCCTCGGGGTTTTGGAAACACCATATATTTT
v_call: TRBV7-9; clone_size: many; d_call: .; j_call: TRBJ1-2; cdr3_aa: CASSPTGYYGYTF; cdr3_nt: TGTGCCAGCAGCCCAACAGGGTACTATGGCTACACCTTC
v_call: TRBV10-2; clone_size: .; d_call: TRBD2; j_call: TRBJ2-7; cdr3_aa: CAIGTSGSAAVEQYF; cdr3_nt: TGCGCCATAGGGACTAGCGGATCAGCGGCCGTCGAGCAGTACTTC
v_call: TRBV10-3; clone_size: .; d_call: TRBD2; j_call: TRBJ2-7; cdr3_aa: CAISAGGPQEQYF; cdr3_nt: TGTGCCATCAGTGCGGGGGGGCCGCAAGAGCAGTACTTC
v_call: TRBV7-3; clone_size: many; d_call: TRBD2; j_call: TRBJ2-7; cdr3_aa: CASSFGGGAYEQYF; cdr3_nt: TGTGCCAGCAGCTTCGGCGGGGGAGCCTACGAGCAGTACTTC